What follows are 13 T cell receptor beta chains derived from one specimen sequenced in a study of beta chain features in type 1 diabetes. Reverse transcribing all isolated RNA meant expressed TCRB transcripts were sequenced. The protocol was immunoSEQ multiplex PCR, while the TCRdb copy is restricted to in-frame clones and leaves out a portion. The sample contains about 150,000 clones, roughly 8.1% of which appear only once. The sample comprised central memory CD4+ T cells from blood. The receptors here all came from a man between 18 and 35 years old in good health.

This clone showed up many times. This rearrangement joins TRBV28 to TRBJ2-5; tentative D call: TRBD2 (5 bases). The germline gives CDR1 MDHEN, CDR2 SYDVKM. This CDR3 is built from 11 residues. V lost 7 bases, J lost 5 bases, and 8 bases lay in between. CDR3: CASMGGETQYF. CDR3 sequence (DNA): TGTGCCAGCATGGGCGGGGAGACCCAGTACTTC. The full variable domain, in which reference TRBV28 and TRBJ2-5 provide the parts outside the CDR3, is DVKVTQSSRYLVKRTGEKVFLECVQDMDHENMFWYRQDPGLGLRLIYFSYDVKMKEKGDIPEGYSVSREKKERFSLILESASTNQTSMYLCASMGGETQYFGPGTRLLVL.

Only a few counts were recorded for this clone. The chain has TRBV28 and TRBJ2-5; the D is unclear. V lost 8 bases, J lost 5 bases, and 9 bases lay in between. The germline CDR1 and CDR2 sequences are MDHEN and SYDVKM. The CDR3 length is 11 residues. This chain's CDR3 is CASSPEETQYF. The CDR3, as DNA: TGTGCCAGCTCCCCTGAGGAGACCCAGTACTTC.

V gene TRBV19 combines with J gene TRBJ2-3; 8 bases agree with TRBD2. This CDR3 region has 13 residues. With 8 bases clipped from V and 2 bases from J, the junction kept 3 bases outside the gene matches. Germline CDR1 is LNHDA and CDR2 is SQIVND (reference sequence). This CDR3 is CASLRGDTDTQYF. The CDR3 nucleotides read TGTGCCAGTTTGCGGGGGGACACAGATACGCAGTATTTT. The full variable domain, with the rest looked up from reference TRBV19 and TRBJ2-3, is DGGITQSPKYLFRKEGQNVTLSCEQNLNHDAMYWYRQDPGQGLRLIYYSQIVNDFQKGDIAEGYSVSREKKESFPLTVTSAQKNPTAFYLCASLRGDTDTQYFGPGTRLTVL.

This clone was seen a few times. The CDR3 nucleotides are TGCAGCGTCAAACAGGGGAAGGTATACAATGAGCAGTTCTTC. Amino acids: CSVKQGKVYNEQFF. The rearrangement links TRBV29-1 to TRBJ2-1; TRBD1 matches 7 bases. Germline CDR1 is SQVTM and CDR2 is ANQGSEA. The trim removed 6 bases at V and 4 bases at J, leaving 9 bases unmatched. CDR3 length: 14 amino acids.

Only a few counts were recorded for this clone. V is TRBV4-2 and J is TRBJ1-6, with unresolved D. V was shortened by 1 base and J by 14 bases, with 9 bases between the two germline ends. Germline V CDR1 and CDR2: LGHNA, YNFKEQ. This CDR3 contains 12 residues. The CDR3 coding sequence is TGTGCCAGCAGCCAAGGTGCAGGCGCCCTCCACTTT. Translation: CASSQGAGALHF.

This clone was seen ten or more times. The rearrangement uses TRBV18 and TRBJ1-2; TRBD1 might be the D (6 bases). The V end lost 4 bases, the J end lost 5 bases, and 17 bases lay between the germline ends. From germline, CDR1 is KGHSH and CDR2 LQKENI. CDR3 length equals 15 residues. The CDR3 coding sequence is TGTGCCAGCTCACAGGGGACACCTAAAGTGTATGGCTACACCTTC. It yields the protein CASSQGTPKVYGYTF.

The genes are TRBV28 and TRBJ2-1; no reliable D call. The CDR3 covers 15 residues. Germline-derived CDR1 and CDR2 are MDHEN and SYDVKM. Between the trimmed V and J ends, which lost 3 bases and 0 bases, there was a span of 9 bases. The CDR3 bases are TGTGCCAGCAGTTTTGGTTATAGCTCCTACAATGAGCAGTTCTTC. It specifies CASSFGYSSYNEQFF.

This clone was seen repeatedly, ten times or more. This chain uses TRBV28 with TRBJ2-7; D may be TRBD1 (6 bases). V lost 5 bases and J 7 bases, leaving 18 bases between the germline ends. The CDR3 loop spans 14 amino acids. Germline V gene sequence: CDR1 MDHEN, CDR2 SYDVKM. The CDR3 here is CASSQRRTVREQYF. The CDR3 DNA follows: TGTGCCAGCAGTCAGCGACGGACAGTCAGAGAGCAGTACTTC.

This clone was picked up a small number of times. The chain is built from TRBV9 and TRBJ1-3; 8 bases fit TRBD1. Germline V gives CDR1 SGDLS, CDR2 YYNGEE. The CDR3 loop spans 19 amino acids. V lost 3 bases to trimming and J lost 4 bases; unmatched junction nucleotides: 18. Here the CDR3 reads CASSADPVLTGVEGNTIYF. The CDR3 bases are TGTGCCAGCAGCGCAGACCCGGTACTGACAGGGGTAGAAGGAAACACCATATATTTT.

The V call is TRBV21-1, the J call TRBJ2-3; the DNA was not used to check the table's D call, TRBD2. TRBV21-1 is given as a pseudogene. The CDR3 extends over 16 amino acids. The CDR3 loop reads CASSKAEELGTDTQYF. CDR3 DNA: TGTGCCAGCAGCAAAGCGGAGGAGTTGGGCACAGATACGCAGTATTTT.

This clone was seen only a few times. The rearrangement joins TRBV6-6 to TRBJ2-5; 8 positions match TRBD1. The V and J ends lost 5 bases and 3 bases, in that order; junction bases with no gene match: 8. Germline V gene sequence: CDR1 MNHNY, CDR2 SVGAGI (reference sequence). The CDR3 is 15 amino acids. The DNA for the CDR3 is TGTGCCAGCAGTCAGGGACAGGCCGGCGAAGAGACCCAGTACTTC. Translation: CASSQGQAGEETQYF.

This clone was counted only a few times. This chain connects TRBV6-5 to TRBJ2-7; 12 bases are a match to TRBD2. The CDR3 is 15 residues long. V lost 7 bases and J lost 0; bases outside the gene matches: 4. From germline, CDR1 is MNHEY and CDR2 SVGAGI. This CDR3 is CASKVTSGSSYEQYF. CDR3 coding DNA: TGTGCCAGCAAAGTGACTAGCGGGAGCTCCTACGAGCAGTACTTC.

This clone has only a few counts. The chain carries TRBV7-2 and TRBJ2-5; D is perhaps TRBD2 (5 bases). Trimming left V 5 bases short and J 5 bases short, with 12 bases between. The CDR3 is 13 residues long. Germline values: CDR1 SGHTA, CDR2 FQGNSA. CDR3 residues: CASSRRTGETQYF. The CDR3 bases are TGTGCCAGCAGCCGACGTACGGGGGAGACCCAGTACTTC.